This T cell receptor beta chain comes out of a study of blood T cell repertoires in COVID-19. Clones were sequenced by immunoSEQ multiplex PCR, and TCRdb holds only the in-frame ones, with some missing. In the table there are more than 30,000 clones, roughly 78% of which are singletons. Trimming took 7 bases from V and 7 from J; bases not matched to a gene: 12. Germline CDR1 and CDR2: MDHEN and SYDVKM. The CDR3 covers 17 residues. The sequence came from an older woman with acute or convalescent COVID-19. The chain joins TRBV28 to TRBJ2-2; 13 nucleotides agree with TRBD2. Sequenced: peripheral blood. CDR3 sequence reads: CASKGGGLAGEVGELFF. The CDR3 nucleotides read TGTGCCAGCAAAGGGGGAGGACTAGCGGGAGAGGTCGGGGAGCTGTTTTTT.